One sample yielded the 25 T cell receptor beta chains listed below, sequenced in a study of regulatory T cells in long-lasting Graves disease. Sample time point: newly diagnosed GD, antithyroid drugs for less than 3 months. With RNA extracted from PBMCs as input, the TCR library was made. Combining iRepertoire HTBI primers with Arm-PCR of CDR3 regions, the authors built TCR beta libraries. TCRdb redid the calling of the multiplex PCR reads with MiXCR, one entry per CDR3 protein. The sample shows hundreds of thousands of distinct CDR3 sequences, 12% of them seen only once. These data are also associated with another study on T cells in Graves' hyperthyroidism and ophthalmopathy.

This sample comprised peripheral blood mononuclear cells (PBMCs), obtained at new diagnosis, from a patient treated with antithyroid drugs. These receptors came from a woman aged 25 to 39 with Graves disease.

This clonotype was seen only a few times. The CDR3 sequence: CSVLTATEAFF. The CDR3 region has the DNA TGCAGCGTCCTAACAGCCACTGAAGCTTTCTTT. V usage is TRBV29-1 and J usage is TRBJ1-1; no clear D. CDR3 length: 11 amino acids. Germline V lookup: CDR1 SQVTM, CDR2 ANQGSEA. V was trimmed by 6 bases and J by 4 bases, leaving 9 bases between them. Full variable domain (remainder filled in from reference TRBV29-1 and TRBJ1-1): SAVISQKPSRDICQRGTSLTIQCQVDSQVTMMFWYRQQPGQSLTLIATANQGSEATYESGFVIDKFPISRPNLTFSTLTVSNMSPEDSSIYLCSVLTATEAFFGQGTRLTVV.

This rearrangement joins TRBV6-2 or TRBV6-3 to TRBJ1-5, with D maybe TRBD1 (6 bases). Germline assignment: CDR1 MNHEY and CDR2 SVGEGT. The CDR3 runs 14 residues. V was pared by 4 bases and J by 0 bases, with 7 bases between. The CDR3 bases are TGTGCCAGCAGTTGGGGGCCTAGCAATCAGCCCCAGCATTTT. It specifies CASSWGPSNQPQHF.

V gene TRBV6-1 combines with J gene TRBJ2-2; 7 bases agree with TRBD1. This CDR3 spans 16 amino acids. The germline V gene has CDR1 MNHNS and CDR2 SASEGT. V lost 8 bases to trimming and J lost 4 bases; unmatched junction nucleotides: 13. CDR3 protein: CASLTGLTGSTGELFF. The DNA for the CDR3 is TGTGCCAGCCTTACCGGGCTGACAGGGTCCACCGGGGAGCTGTTTTTT.

Points on this clonotype: This may be a read error, as it is one base from a much larger clone. The gene calls are TRBV20-1 and TRBJ1-5; perhaps TRBD1 as D (5 bases). V was trimmed by 6 bases and J by 3 bases, leaving 9 bases between them. CDR1 is DFQATT and CDR2 is SNEGSKA in the germline V gene (reference sequence). The CDR3 covers 12 residues. Here the CDR3 DNA reads TGCAGTGCCTCAGGGTTCAATCAGCCCCAGCATTTT. Translated, it gives CSASGFNQPQHF.

Ten or more counts support this clonotype. CDR3 residues: CASSLLGLSGNTIYF. DNA of the CDR3: TGTGCCAGCAGCTTATTAGGCCTCTCCGGAAACACCATATATTTT. The rearrangement links TRBV7-9 to TRBJ1-3; D remains unclear. The CDR3 loop spans 15 amino acids. V lost 2 bases, J lost 4 bases, and 12 bases lay in between. Germline CDR1 is SEHNR and CDR2 is FQNEAQ (reference sequence).

This clonotype was counted many times. This chain connects TRBV28 to TRBJ1-5; D remains unclear. The CDR3 totals 15 residues. Germline V gene data show CDR1 as MDHEN and CDR2 as SYDVKM. V was pared by 2 bases and J by 0 bases, with 8 bases between. CDR3 nucleotides: TGTGCCAGCAGTTTAAGACCGTATAGCAATCAGCCCCAGCATTTT. This encodes CASSLRPYSNQPQHF.

About this clonotype: A single base separates this from a much larger clone, so it may be a read error. The CDR3 coding sequence is TGTGCCAGCAGCGACGAGACAGGGGGCAATGGCTACATCTTC. Protein product: CASSDETGGNGYIF. This sequence joins TRBV7-9 and TRBJ1-2, with 10 bases aligning to TRBD1. The CDR3 is made up of 14 amino acids. Germline lookup yields CDR1 SEHNR and CDR2 FQNEAQ (reference sequence).

V gene TRBV2 combines with J gene TRBJ2-7; D might be TRBD1 or TRBD2, each matching 5 bases. The CDR3 runs 15 residues. The ends were cut back, 1 base at V and 0 bases at J, with 10 bases in the middle. Germline CDR1 is SNHLY and CDR2 is FYNNEI. The CDR3: CASSEGRDLSYEQYF. In DNA, the CDR3 is TGTGCCAGCAGTGAAGGCAGGGACCTCTCCTACGAGCAGTACTTC.

This clonotype was seen repeatedly, ten times or more. The chain recombines TRBV7-3 with TRBJ2-3; 11 nucleotides line up with TRBD2. The CDR3 loop spans 15 amino acids. Germline loops: CDR1 SGHTA, CDR2 FQGTGA. V shed 5 bases and J 4 bases; nucleotides not matched to a gene: 5. The CDR3 region is CASSGTSGSSDTQYF. CDR3 nucleotide sequence: TGTGCCAGCAGCGGAACTAGCGGGAGTTCAGATACGCAGTATTTT.

This clonotype was detected many times. CDR3 nucleotide sequence: TGTGCCAGCACCCCACTGGCCCAGAGTGTTGAAGCTTTCTTT. Its translation: CASTPLAQSVEAFF. The chain has TRBV6-2 or TRBV6-3 and TRBJ1-1; D uncertain. CDR3 length equals 14 residues. Germline V CDR1 and CDR2: MNHEY, SVGEGT. Trimming pared 7 bases from V and 7 bases from J, leaving 19 bases between.

The rearrangement links TRBV3-1 to TRBJ2-3; 8 nucleotides line up with TRBD2. The ends lost 4 bases at V and 3 bases at J; junction bases unmatched: 6. Germline V gives CDR1 LGHDT, CDR2 YNNKEL (reference sequence). This CDR3 is built from 15 residues. CDR3 sequence (DNA): TGTGCCAGCAGCCCGGGACTAGAGGCGACAGATACGCAGTATTTT. Translating gives CASSPGLEATDTQYF.

This clonotype was recorded many times. The V gene is TRBV11-2, the J gene TRBJ2-5, with TRBD2 matching over 9 bases. The length of the CDR3 is 14 residues. Germline V gene lookup returns CDR1 SGHAT and CDR2 FQNNGV. V trimming: 4 bases; J trimming: 5 bases; junction bases outside the gene matches: 5. CDR3 amino acids: CASSSLAGSETQYF. In DNA, the CDR3 is TGTGCCAGCAGCTCCCTAGCGGGATCGGAGACCCAGTACTTC.

This clonotype was counted only a few times. The chain uses TRBV12-3 or TRBV12-4 and TRBJ1-4; possibly TRBD1 for D (5 bases). The CDR3 is 16 residues long. V shed 7 bases and J shed 3 bases, with 18 bases lying between them. Written as DNA, the CDR3 is TGTGCCAGCAACCCGGTGCAGGGAACCCCTAATGAAAAACTGTTTTTT. This sequence encodes CASNPVQGTPNEKLFF.

This clonotype was recorded at least ten times. The J gene is TRBJ2-3, the V gene TRBV29-1; D is undetermined. CDR3 length: 12 residues. Trimming removed 8 bases from V and 2 bases from J, with 11 bases in between. Germline CDR1 reads SQVTM; CDR2 reads ANQGSEA. The CDR3 sequence is CSTLGSTDTQYF. CDR3 coding DNA: TGCAGCACCCTGGGGTCCACAGATACGCAGTATTTT.

This clonotype was detected a few times. The V call is TRBV11-1, the J call TRBJ2-1; 8 nucleotides match TRBD2. The germline gives CDR1 SGHAT, CDR2 FQDESV (reference sequence). The CDR3 is made up of 15 amino acids. The ends lost 1 base at V and 13 bases at J; junction bases unmatched: 12. In DNA, the CDR3 is TGTGCCAGCAGCTTAGGTCCTGGACTAGCAATGGTTCAGTTCTTC. Protein sequence: CASSLGPGLAMVQFF.

In its sample, this clonotype was seen many times. The chain links TRBV12-3 or TRBV12-4 to TRBJ2-1; TRBD1 aligns across 9 bases. This CDR3 region has 14 residues. Trimming at V came to 6 bases and at J to 4 bases, leaving 4 bases not matched to a gene. The CDR3 protein is CASRDRGEYNEQFF. CDR3 sequence (DNA): TGTGCCAGCAGGGACAGGGGCGAATACAATGAGCAGTTCTTC.

Concerning this clonotype itself: This may be a read error, as it is one base from a much larger clone. No conserved phenylalanine or tryptophan ends this CDR3, so it is likely a read error. This sequence joins TRBV20-1 and TRBJ2-5; D gene uncertain. CDR3 length: 14 residues. The V end was cut by 4 bases, the J end by 2 bases, with 14 bases between. Germline-derived CDR1 and CDR2 are DFQATT and SNEGSKA (reference sequence). The CDR3 DNA sequence: TGCAGTGCTATGCTCCGGGCCAAACAAGAGACCCAGTACTTG. Translating gives CSAMLRAKQETQYL.

This clonotype was seen at least ten times. This chain joins TRBV11-2 and TRBJ2-7; D remains ambiguous. The CDR3 is made up of 17 amino acids. CDR1 and CDR2 (germline): SGHAT, FQNNGV. V was pared by 0 bases and J by 6 bases, with 21 bases between. The CDR3, as DNA: TGTGCCAGCAGCTTAGAACTTCTTGGTAGGATTGGAGTCGAGCAGTACTTC. Translated: CASSLELLGRIGVEQYF.

This CDR3 is CASSYRRGNGYTF. The CDR3 DNA sequence: TGTGCCAGCAGTTACCGAAGGGGGAATGGCTACACCTTC. The chain employs TRBV6-5 and TRBJ1-2; tentatively, D is TRBD1 (6 bases). Between the trimmed V and J ends, which lost 2 bases and 6 bases, there was a span of 10 bases. Germline V gene data show CDR1 as MNHEY and CDR2 as SVGAGI. This CDR3 is 13 amino acids long.

This clonotype has ten or more counts. This chain connects TRBV29-1 to TRBJ2-5; TRBD1 aligns across 8 bases. Germline CDR1 SQVTM, CDR2 ANQGSEA. This CDR3 is built from 12 residues. V dropped 7 bases and J dropped 5; count of bases not matched to a gene: 6. This chain's CDR3 is CSGGTGAETQYF. For the CDR3, the DNA is TGCAGCGGGGGGACAGGTGCGGAGACCCAGTACTTC.

A note on this clonotype: Germline is not matched at one junction end, which may reflect a read error. V gene TRBV14 combines with J gene TRBJ2-2; D unresolved. Germline assignment: CDR1 SGHDN and CDR2 FVKESK. CDR3 length: 17 residues. The CDR3 here is CACSQDPHRTNTGELFF. The DNA of the CDR3 is TGTGCCTGCAGCCAAGATCCCCACAGAACGAACACCGGGGAGCTGTTTTTT. The full variable domain, completed using reference TRBV14 and TRBJ2-2, is EAGVTQFPSHSVIEKGQTVTLRCDPISGHDNLYWYRRVMGKEIKFLLHFVKESKQDESGMPNNRFLAERTGGTYSTLKVQPAELEDSGVYFCACSQDPHRTNTGELFFGEGSRLTVL.

Details on this clonotype: A much bigger clone sits one base away, suggesting this may be a read error. This chain links TRBV29-1 with TRBJ2-3; 7 nucleotides agree with TRBD2. The DNA end favors TRBJ2-7, so the J call may be wrong. The CDR3 has 13 residues. Germline V gives CDR1 SQVTM, CDR2 ANQGSEA. The CDR3 reads CRVFVSGPYEQYF. The DNA of the CDR3 is TGCAGAGTTTTCGTTAGCGGGCCCTACGAGCAGTACTTC.

This clonotype has only a few counts. The chain combines TRBV19 with TRBJ2-7, with 8 positions matching TRBD1. Losses at the gene ends were 5 bases for V and 5 bases for J; bases not matched to a gene: 11. The CDR3 runs to 15 residues. Germline V gene lookup returns CDR1 LNHDA and CDR2 SQIVND (reference sequence). The CDR3 loop is CASSWRGQGLNEQYF. Written as DNA, the CDR3 is TGTGCCAGTAGTTGGAGAGGACAGGGTTTAAACGAGCAGTACTTC.

The table lists this clonotype with many counts. The genes are TRBV28 and TRBJ2-1, with D uncertain. Germline assignment: CDR1 MDHEN and CDR2 SYDVKM. V was pared by 3 bases and J by 12 bases, with 12 bases between. The CDR3 is 12 amino acids. The CDR3 reads CASSFGRDGQFF. CDR3 DNA: TGTGCCAGCAGTTTCGGGCGAGACGGGCAGTTCTTC.

V and J are TRBV30 and TRBJ2-3, with D uncertain. With 0 bases removed from V and 2 bases from J, the gap between germline ends came to 9 bases. CDR3 size: 14 residues. CDR1 is GTSNPN and CDR2 is SVGIG in the germline V gene (reference sequence). The CDR3 coding sequence is TGTGCCTGGAGTGTACTGCGGTCCACAGATACGCAGTATTTT. Its protein is CAWSVLRSTDTQYF.